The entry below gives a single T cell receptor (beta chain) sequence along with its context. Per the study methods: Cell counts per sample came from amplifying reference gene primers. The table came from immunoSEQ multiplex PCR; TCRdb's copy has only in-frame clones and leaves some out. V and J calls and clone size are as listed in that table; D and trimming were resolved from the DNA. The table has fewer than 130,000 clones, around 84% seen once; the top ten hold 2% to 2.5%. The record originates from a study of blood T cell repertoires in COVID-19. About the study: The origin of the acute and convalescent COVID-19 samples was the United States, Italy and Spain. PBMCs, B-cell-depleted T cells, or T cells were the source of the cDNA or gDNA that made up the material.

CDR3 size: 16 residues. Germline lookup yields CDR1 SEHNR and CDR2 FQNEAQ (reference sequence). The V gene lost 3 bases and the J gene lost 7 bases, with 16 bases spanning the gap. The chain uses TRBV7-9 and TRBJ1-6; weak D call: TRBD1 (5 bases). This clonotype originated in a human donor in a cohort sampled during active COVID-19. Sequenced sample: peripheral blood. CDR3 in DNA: TGTGCCAGCAGCTTTAACCCCGGGGGTTCGAATTCACCCCTCCACTTT. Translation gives CASSFNPGGSNSPLHF.